The clone carrying this TCR beta chain appeared a few times. Its antigen is still unknown. These data come from a study of CD8+ T cells in alopecia areata. General study points: An increase in clonality over normal scalp was evident in lesional scalp, especially alopecia totalis/universalis.

Extracted from the samples, RNA was reverse transcribed into cDNA to serve as the sequencing template. Profiling relied on immunoSEQ multiplex PCR, and the TCRdb table lists in-frame clones only, not all of them. The sample carries roughly 200,000 clones, roughly 50% recorded once. The CDR3 totals 13 residues. Germline V gene sequence: CDR1 SGDLS, CDR2 YYNGEE. The V end lost 0 bases, the J end lost 4 bases, and 7 bases lay between the germline ends. Sample: CD8+ T cells sorted from blood. The TCR originated in a human donor in good health. The chain joins TRBV9 to TRBJ2-5, with D possibly matching TRBD1 (5 bases). Here the CDR3 DNA reads TGTGCCAGCAGCGTAGGCCAGGGAGAGACCCAGTACTTC. It yields the protein CASSVGQGETQYF.